Reported below is one T cell receptor beta chain. Produced via immunoSEQ multiplex PCR; TCRdb's table is partial and in-frame only. The sample records 450,000 to 550,000 clones, 85% to 90% being singletons. This sample is drawn from a study of Ad26.COV2.S vaccination and SARS-CoV-2 variants. Described treatment: roughly 18 received Ad26.COV2.S at low or high dose, single or two shots; roughly 5 received placebo; per-sample allocation not given. It was on day 63 after the first vaccine or placebo injection that samples were taken. Donation came from an adult in Boston who was aged 18-55 years. Unmatched junction bases numbered 7, after V lost 3 bases and J lost 7 bases. This CDR3 contains 14 residues. Germline values: CDR1 ENHRY, CDR2 SYGVKD.

This sequence originates from a person between 18 and 65 years old who received the Ad26.COV2.S COVID-19 vaccine or a placebo. The sequenced sample was peripheral blood, obtained in a trial of Ad26.COV2.S vaccine versus placebo. This chain joins TRBV10-3 and TRBJ1-1; 8 positions agree with TRBD1. The CDR3 protein is CAISDGQGRREAFF. DNA of the CDR3: TGTGCCATCAGTGACGGACAGGGTCGACGTGAAGCTTTCTTT.